This entry lists 18 T cell receptor beta chains sequenced from one sample in a study of cytomegalovirus exposure and HLA in healthy donors. The PCR ran on 60 Vbeta and 13 Jbeta primers. TCRdb keeps only in-frame clones here, not all; method: immunoSEQ multiplex PCR. The table includes some 120,000 clones, approximately 78% detected once. Material: PBMCs. These receptors came from a woman between 35 and 50 years old in good health and CMV-seronegative.

The genes are TRBV7-9 and TRBJ2-7; tentatively, D is TRBD2 (5 bases). The CDR3 length is 12 residues. V lost 3 bases and J 9 bases, leaving 12 bases between the germline ends. CDR1 is SEHNR and CDR2 is FQNEAQ in the germline V gene (reference sequence). The CDR3 nucleotides read TGTGCCAGCAGCTTGACCCGTGAGGGGCAGTACTTC. Its translation is CASSLTREGQYF. Together with reference TRBV7-9 and TRBJ2-7, the CDR3 gives the full variable domain: DTGVSQNPRHKITKRGQNVTFRCDPISEHNRLYWYRQTLGQGPEFLTYFQNEAQLEKSRLLSDRFSAERPKGSFSTLEIQRTEQGDSAMYLCASSLTREGQYFGPGTRLTVT.

Points on this clone: The junction does not match germline at one end; this may be a read error. The CDR3 DNA reads TGTGCCATCAGTCCTTTAGCGGGGGAGCCGTTCTTC. Translating it yields CAISPLAGEPFF. V gene TRBV10-3 combines with J gene TRBJ2-1, with 9 nucleotides matching TRBD2. Germline V gene lookup returns CDR1 ENHRY and CDR2 SYGVKD. The CDR3 runs 12 residues.

J is TRBJ1-5 and V is TRBV2, with 12 nucleotides matching TRBD1. With V trimmed by 5 bases and J by 4 bases, 9 bases remained unmatched. CDR3 length equals 17 residues. Germline V lookup: CDR1 SNHLY, CDR2 FYNNEI. CDR3 coding DNA: TGTGCCAGCAGTAAAGGGACAGGGGGCCGGTGGAATCAGCCCCAGCATTTT. As protein: CASSKGTGGRWNQPQHF.

The chain joins TRBV28 to TRBJ1-5; unclear D gene. Germline loops: CDR1 MDHEN, CDR2 SYDVKM. The CDR3 sequence is 13 residues long. V lost 8 bases and J 0 bases, leaving 8 bases between the germline ends. CDR3 residues: CASSQDSNQPQHF. CDR3 nucleotides: TGTGCCAGCTCCCAGGATAGCAATCAGCCCCAGCATTTT.

In this sample, this clone turned up once. In DNA, the CDR3 is TGTGCCAGCAGCAGTGGCCAGTCCACTGAAGCTTTCTTT. It translates to CASSSGQSTEAFF. The chain employs TRBV7-2 and TRBJ1-1; D uncertain. V lost 5 bases and J lost 4, with 11 bases in between. Germline CDR1 SGHTA, CDR2 FQGNSA. This CDR3 is built from 13 residues.

In its sample, this clone was seen a few times. This chain links TRBV5-5 with TRBJ2-5; no firm D call. V lost 0 bases to trimming and J lost 5 bases, with 8 bases between them. Germline V gene lookup returns CDR1 SGHKS and CDR2 YYEKEE (reference sequence). The CDR3 is 13 amino acids. The DNA of the CDR3 is TGTGCCAGCAGCTTGGACCAGAGGGAGACCCAGTACTTC. It specifies CASSLDQRETQYF. Filled out from reference TRBV5-5 and TRBJ2-5, the complete variable domain reads DAGVTQSPTHLIKTRGQQVTLRCSPISGHKSVSWYQQVLGQGPQFIFQYYEKEERGRGNFPDRFSARQFPNYSSELNVNALLLGDSALYLCASSLDQRETQYFGPGTRLLVL.

The chain carries TRBV5-5 and TRBJ2-6; perhaps TRBD2 as D (6 bases). Germline-derived CDR1 and CDR2 are SGHKS and YYEKEE (reference sequence). V lost 4 bases and J lost 4, with 12 bases in between. The CDR3 loop spans 15 amino acids. The CDR3 region is CASSIGTVGANVLTF. CDR3 nucleotide sequence: TGTGCCAGCAGCATAGGGACTGTGGGGGCCAACGTCCTGACTTTC.

The CDR3 nucleotides read TGTGCCAGTAACCAGGCCCAAAGGTATGGCTACACCTTC. It translates to CASNQAQRYGYTF. The J gene is TRBJ1-2, the V gene TRBV19, with D uncertain. Looked up from germline, CDR1 is LNHDA and CDR2 is SQIVND (reference sequence). This CDR3 is built from 13 residues. V gave up 7 bases and J gave up 5 bases, with 14 bases separating them.

The V call is TRBV5-4, the J call TRBJ2-5; 7 bases map to TRBD2. The CDR3 has 17 residues. CDR1 and CDR2 from the germline V gene are SGHNT and YYREEE (reference sequence). With 4 bases clipped from V and 4 bases from J, the junction kept 16 bases outside the gene matches. The CDR3 is CASSPRVGGRGSETQYF. CDR3 nucleotides: TGTGCCAGCAGCCCCCGAGTGGGCGGGAGAGGATCAGAGACCCAGTACTTC.

This clone was counted a few times. This sequence joins TRBV29-1 and TRBJ1-1, with D possibly being TRBD1 (6 bases). Germline assignment: CDR1 SQVTM and CDR2 ANQGSEA. V lost 6 bases, J lost 4 bases, and 15 bases lay in between. The CDR3 covers 13 residues. Here the CDR3 reads CSVSLQGATEAFF. DNA of the CDR3: TGCAGCGTCTCACTACAGGGTGCCACTGAAGCTTTCTTT.

The CDR3 sequence is CASSEEPPQQYF. The CDR3 region has the DNA TGTGCCAGCAGTGAAGAGCCTCCCCAGCAGTACTTC. This chain links TRBV6-5 with TRBJ2-7; D remains ambiguous. Trimming took 5 bases from V and 8 from J, leaving 13 bases between them. Germline loops: CDR1 MNHEY, CDR2 SVGAGI. This CDR3 spans 12 amino acids.

The CDR3 region has the DNA TGTGCCAGCAGTTTTCAACCTAGCGGGAACACAGATACGCAGTATTTT. It specifies CASSFQPSGNTDTQYF. The rearrangement uses TRBV7-2 and TRBJ2-3; 9 nucleotides line up with TRBD2. CDR3 length: 16 amino acids. J was trimmed by 2 bases and V by 6 bases; bases with no gene match: 9. The V gene's germline CDR1 is SGHTA and CDR2 FQGNSA. The full variable domain, completed using reference TRBV7-2 and TRBJ2-3, is GAGVSQSPSNKVTEKGKDVELRCDPISGHTALYWYRQSLGQGLEFLIYFQGNSAPDKSGLPSDRFSAERTGGSVSTLTIQRTQQEDSAVYLCASSFQPSGNTDTQYFGPGTRLTVL.

In its sample, this clone was seen a few times. DNA of the CDR3: TGTGCCAGCAGTCCTGGGGGGGACACCTACGAGCAGTACTTC. It translates to CASSPGGDTYEQYF. The rearrangement links TRBV6-5 to TRBJ2-7, with D perhaps TRBD2 (7 bases). This CDR3 has 14 residues. The germline gives CDR1 MNHEY, CDR2 SVGAGI. Trimming took 5 bases from V and 2 from J, leaving 13 bases between them.

About this clone: The junction does not match germline at one end; this may be a read error. The chain has TRBV7-9 and TRBJ2-1; weak D call: TRBD1 (5 bases). Looked up from germline, CDR1 is SEHNR and CDR2 is FQNEAQ (reference sequence). This CDR3 is built from 16 residues. The chain's CDR3 is CSSSLGPGLSYNEQFF. The CDR3 DNA reads TGTTCCAGCAGCTTAGGCCCAGGGCTCTCCTACAATGAGCAGTTCTTC.

V usage is TRBV18 and J usage is TRBJ2-5; D is undetermined. The CDR3 is 15 amino acids. CDR1 is KGHSH, CDR2 LQKENI, per germline. Trimming took off 6 bases at V and 2 bases at J, with 16 bases between the two ends. In nucleotides, the CDR3 is TGTGCCAGCTCCGCCAGACCACTACCTCAAGAGACCCAGTACTTC. Residues: CASSARPLPQETQYF.

In this sample, this clone turned up a few times. The chain has TRBV7-9 and TRBJ1-3, with 8 positions matching TRBD1. This CDR3 region has 18 residues. V gave up 5 bases and J gave up 1 base; unmatched junction bases: 13. Germline CDR1 is SEHNR and CDR2 is FQNEAQ (reference sequence). CDR3 coding DNA: TGTGCCAGCAGCGTCTACAGGGGGGTGAAGACTTCTGGAAACACCATATATTTT. Its translation: CASSVYRGVKTSGNTIYF.

This chain uses TRBV5-3 with TRBJ1-5; D not certain. TRBV5-3 belongs to the ORF category, with a function that is uncertain. The CDR3 is 12 residues long. Trimming left V 1 base short and J 3 bases short, with 2 bases between. The CDR3 bases are TGTGCCAGAAGCTTGTACAATCAGCCCCAGCATTTT. It specifies CARSLYNQPQHF.

The chain employs TRBV29-1 and TRBJ2-2; no clear D. In germline, CDR1 is SQVTM, CDR2 ANQGSEA. The V end was cut by 7 bases, the J end by 3 bases, with 15 bases between. This CDR3 is 14 amino acids long. In DNA, the CDR3 is TGCAGCGCTCGGGTGAGGTCGGACACCGGGGAGCTGTTTTTT. It yields the protein CSARVRSDTGELFF.